Shown below are 21 T cell receptor beta chains from a single sample sequenced in a study of molecular identifiers for immune sequencing clone quantification. In TCRdb, the PCR reads were re-called with MiXCR into one record per CDR3 protein. The top ten hold roughly 0.83% of the sample, which has about 640,000 distinct CDR3 sequences, about 20% seen once. The sample comprised naive CD8+ T cells from blood, with Jurkat cell RNA spiked in. Subset: FACS-sorted CD8+CD4-CCR7+CD45RA+ naive T cells. These receptors all come from a human donor in good health. Some libraries in this study had Jurkat cell RNA spiked in.

As DNA, the CDR3 is TGTGCCAGCAGCCAATCCGGACCGGCTAATGAAAAACTGTTTTTT. As protein: CASSQSGPANEKLFF. The rearrangement links TRBV3-1 to TRBJ1-4; D gene ambiguous. The CDR3 has 15 residues. V was trimmed by 2 bases and J by 3 bases, leaving 10 bases between them. Germline V gene lookup returns CDR1 LGHDT and CDR2 YNNKEL (reference sequence).

This clonotype was counted ten times or more. This chain joins TRBV7-9 and TRBJ2-3; the D is unclear. CDR1 is SEHNR and CDR2 is FQNEAQ in the germline V gene (reference sequence). V lost 1 base, J lost 6 bases, and 20 bases lay in between. CDR3 size: 17 residues. CDR3 protein: CASSLVGVGREEDTQYF. The CDR3 nucleotides read TGTGCCAGCAGCTTAGTAGGAGTGGGCCGCGAGGAGGATACGCAGTATTTT.

This clonotype showed up many times. This CDR3 is CASSGTANYGYTF. The CDR3, as DNA: TGCGCCAGCAGTGGGACAGCTAACTATGGCTACACCTTC. This chain connects TRBV10-2 to TRBJ1-2; weak D call: TRBD1 (6 bases). This CDR3 comprises 13 residues. Trimming cost V 4 bases and J 0 bases, with 6 bases left between them. Germline lookup yields CDR1 WSHSY and CDR2 SAAADI.

The gene calls are TRBV12-3 or TRBV12-4 and TRBJ1-6, with D perhaps matching TRBD1 (5 bases). The CDR3 covers 15 residues. The germline V and J ends were trimmed by 1 base and 5 bases, with 9 bases remaining between them. CDR3 loop: CASSLDGGDNSPLHF. CDR3 DNA sequence: TGTGCCAGCAGTTTAGATGGGGGAGATAATTCACCCCTCCACTTT.

V gene TRBV7-6 combines with J gene TRBJ2-2; 12 nucleotides line up with TRBD2. Per germline, CDR1 SGHVS and CDR2 FNYEAQ. V was clipped by 2 bases and J by 5 bases; unmatched bases: 6. The CDR3 length is 17 residues. Here the CDR3 reads CASSLLLAGGKTGELFF. The CDR3 bases are TGTGCCAGCAGCTTATTACTAGCGGGAGGAAAAACCGGGGAGCTGTTTTTT.

This clonotype has just a few counts. DNA for the CDR3: TGCGCCAGCAGCTTGACGACCCACCCCTCCTACGAGCAGTACTTC. Its protein is CASSLTTHPSYEQYF. The genes are TRBV5-1 and TRBJ2-7; no reliable D call. CDR3 length equals 15 residues. V lost 1 base, J lost 0 bases, and 11 bases lay in between. CDR1 is SGHRS and CDR2 is YFSETQ in the germline V gene.

This clonotype was observed a handful of times. This chain joins TRBV5-1 and TRBJ2-6; D remains ambiguous. Trimming took off 3 bases at V and 2 bases at J, with 15 bases between the two ends. The CDR3 is 17 residues long. Germline CDR1 SGHRS, CDR2 YFSETQ. CDR3 sequence: CASSSTDLWAGANVLTF. CDR3 nucleotides: TGCGCCAGCAGCTCCACAGATCTCTGGGCTGGGGCCAACGTCCTGACTTTC.

The table lists this clonotype with a few counts. This may stem from a read error, because a much larger clone lies one nucleotide away. The CDR3 is CASGQDRGSGNTIYF. The DNA for the CDR3 is TGTGCCAGCGGCCAGGACAGGGGCTCTGGAAACACCATATATTTT. This chain connects TRBV7-2 to TRBJ1-3, with 9 bases lining up with TRBD1. CDR1 and CDR2 from the germline V gene are SGHTA and FQGNSA. The CDR3 sequence is 15 residues long. V lost 8 bases to trimming and J lost 0 bases; unmatched junction nucleotides: 5.

On this clonotype: A read error may explain this, as a much larger clone is one base away. The gene calls are TRBV9 and TRBJ1-2, with D uncertain. This CDR3 has 14 residues. The germline CDR1 and CDR2 sequences are SGDLS and YYNGEE. The CDR3 DNA follows: TGTGCCGGCAGCCCTGGACCGACGACTTATGGCTACACCTTC. Protein: CAGSPGPTTYGYTF.

This clonotype was seen many times. The CDR3 nucleotides read TGCGCCAGCAGCCAAGATTACAGCGTCAATGAAAAACTGTTTTTT. This gives the protein CASSQDYSVNEKLFF. The chain links TRBV4-1 to TRBJ1-4, with D uncertain. CDR1 and CDR2 from the germline V gene are MGHRA and YSYEKL. Trimming shortened V by 0 bases and J by 5 bases, and 10 bases separated the two germline ends. The CDR3 is 15 amino acids.

This clonotype has a count of ten or more. The chain is built from TRBV29-1 and TRBJ2-3; 15 nucleotides agree with TRBD2. V dropped 3 bases and J dropped 3; count of bases not matched to a gene: 28. This CDR3 has 24 residues. Germline V CDR1 and CDR2: SQVTM, ANQGSEA. DNA of the CDR3: TGCAGCGTTGAGGGGGGGAATGGACTAGCGGGAGGGACCAGCGCCAGTCCCCAAACAGATACGCAGTATTTT. It is translated as CSVEGGNGLAGGTSASPQTDTQYF.

This clonotype came up many times. The V and J genes are TRBV4-2 and TRBJ2-7, with TRBD2 matching over 11 bases. In germline, CDR1 is LGHNA, CDR2 YNFKEQ. CDR3 size: 19 residues. Losses at the gene ends were 0 bases for V and 4 bases for J; bases not matched to a gene: 14. Here the CDR3 DNA reads TGTGCCAGCAGCCAAGATTTTAGCGGGAGGGCCAGCGGGGGATACGAGCAGTACTTC. Protein product: CASSQDFSGRASGGYEQYF.

The chain combines TRBV11-2 with TRBJ1-2, with a tentative D call TRBD1 (5 bases). From germline, CDR1 is SGHAT and CDR2 FQNNGV. This CDR3 region has 14 residues. V gave up 5 bases and J gave up 8 bases, with 18 bases separating them. In DNA form, the CDR3 reads TGTGCCAGCAGCCCGATATCTGGGGCCAGAGGCTACACCTTC. Amino acids: CASSPISGARGYTF.

This clonotype was seen at least ten times. This chain joins TRBV13 and TRBJ2-7; D call uncertain. CDR3 size: 13 residues. Germline-derived CDR1 and CDR2 are PRHDT and FYEKMQ (reference sequence). V lost 4 bases and J 4 bases, leaving 11 bases between the germline ends. This CDR3 is CASSSSDEYEQYF. The CDR3 DNA sequence: TGTGCCAGCAGCTCCTCCGACGAGTACGAGCAGTACTTC.

This clonotype has at least ten counts. This chain joins TRBV11-2 and TRBJ2-3; maybe TRBD1 (6 bases). Trimming stripped 5 bases from V and 6 bases from J, with 15 bases between. Germline V gives CDR1 SGHAT, CDR2 FQNNGV. The CDR3 sequence is 14 residues long. The CDR3 nucleotides are TGTGCCAGCAGCCCAGGGGCTACGTTGGATACGCAGTATTTT. Translated: CASSPGATLDTQYF.

This clonotype was detected ten times or more. The V gene is TRBV4-1, the J gene TRBJ2-1; 7 bases map to TRBD2. V lost 8 bases and J lost 3; bases outside the gene matches: 1. The CDR3 is 12 residues long. Germline V gives CDR1 MGHRA, CDR2 YSYEKL. The CDR3 spells CASGEGYNEQFF. In DNA form, the CDR3 reads TGCGCCAGCGGGGAGGGCTACAATGAGCAGTTCTTC.

This clonotype came up many times. The chain carries TRBV4-3 and TRBJ1-6; 8 nucleotides align to TRBD1. The CDR3 extends over 16 amino acids. V shed 0 bases, J shed 6 bases, and the junction held 4 bases outside the gene matches. Germline loops: CDR1 LGHNA, CDR2 YSLEER. The CDR3 DNA reads TGCGCCAGCAGCCAAGATCGGGGACAGGCTAATTCACCCCTCCACTTT. Its protein product is CASSQDRGQANSPLHF.

This clonotype was detected ten times or more. This chain uses TRBV4-3 with TRBJ2-3, with TRBD2 as a possible D gene (6 bases). The CDR3 spans 17 residues. The V end was cut by 3 bases, the J end by 5 bases, with 21 bases between. Looked up from germline, CDR1 is LGHNA and CDR2 is YSLEER. DNA for the CDR3: TGCGCCAGCAGCCAGGGCCTAGGAGGGGTCTCGGAAGATACGCAGTATTTT. It encodes CASSQGLGGVSEDTQYF.

Details on this clonotype: The CDR3 does not end in the conserved phenylalanine or tryptophan, so this is likely a read error. The V gene is TRBV6-6, the J gene TRBJ2-7, with D unresolved. The germline V and J ends were trimmed by 2 bases and 3 bases, with 17 bases remaining between them. This CDR3 region has 16 residues. CDR1 MNHNY and CDR2 SVGAGI come from the germline V gene (reference sequence). The CDR3: CASSYHPFDINYEQYL. The CDR3 bases are TGTGCCAGCAGTTACCACCCCTTCGACATCAACTACGAGCAGTACCTC.

This clonotype showed up many times. The CDR3 bases are TGCGCCAGCAGCCTCAGAGGGACACCCTCTGGGGCCAACGTCCTGACTTTC. Encoded protein: CASSLRGTPSGANVLTF. This chain links TRBV4-1 with TRBJ2-6; perhaps TRBD1 as D (6 bases). The ends were cut back, 4 bases at V and 0 bases at J, with 13 bases in the middle. The germline V gene encodes CDR1 MGHRA and CDR2 YSYEKL. This CDR3 is built from 17 residues.

This clonotype has ten or more counts. The V and J genes are TRBV12-3 or TRBV12-4 and TRBJ1-2, with D perhaps TRBD1 (5 bases). With 5 bases removed from V and 7 bases from J, the gap between germline ends came to 14 bases. The CDR3 sequence is 13 residues long. The CDR3 DNA follows: TGTGCCAGCAGTACCGGGACCCTCAGTGGCTACACCTTC. Translation: CASSTGTLSGYTF.